This T cell receptor (beta chain) was captured by sequencing in a study of CD8 T cells in ankylosing spondylitis. Overall study results and limits: A number of the motif variants had already been described in reactive arthritis synovial fluid and blood.

Each CDR3 protein gets one entry after TCRdb re-called the 5' RACE reads with MiXCR. The table records about 240,000 distinct CDR3 sequences, 8% to 9.5% of them present only once. This clonotype was observed many times. Its antigen remains unidentified. Specimen: blood, either unsorted or a sorted T cell fraction (not recorded which). The clonotype originates from a male donor with ankylosing spondylitis or in good health (not recorded which).

The CDR3 DNA reads TGCGCCAGCAGCGGACGTGGACTATTTACAGATACGCAGTATTTT. Its translation is CASSGRGLFTDTQYF. The chain joins TRBV5-1 to TRBJ2-3; weak D call: TRBD2 (6 bases). CDR1 SGHRS and CDR2 YFSETQ come from the germline V gene. The CDR3 sequence is 15 residues long. V lost 4 bases to trimming and J lost 3 bases, with 15 bases between them.